This TCR beta chain was recorded in a study of cytomegalovirus exposure and HLA in healthy donors. PCR primers comprised 60 Vbeta and 13 Jbeta primers. The method was immunoSEQ multiplex PCR; TCRdb's version includes in-frame clones alone and lacks a portion of them. The sample includes around 85,000 clones, about 80% of them seen just once. Broader study findings: In vitro, a few CMV-associated chains proved specific for CMV antigens. It is likely that the observed cluster of highly shared sequence variants was a sequencing artifact. When a later analysis compared HLA-associated TCR beta chains with equally common others, the HLA-associated chains turned out to be more clonally expanded and to have lower generation probabilities.

V lost 2 bases to trimming and J lost 1 base, with 14 bases between them. The CDR3 covers 16 residues. This clone was recorded a few times. The antigen is not known. The origin of this receptor is a woman in her fifties or sixties in good health and CMV-seropositive. The source material was PBMCs. The gene calls are TRBV23-1 and TRBJ1-1; possibly TRBD1 for D (6 bases). TRBV23-1 is placed among ORFs of uncertain function. The CDR3, as DNA: TGCGCCAGCAGTCAACCAGCTACAGGGAAGAACACTGAAGCTTTCTTT. It encodes CASSQPATGKNTEAFF.